Here is one T cell receptor beta chain with its context. Its antigen is still unknown. Baseline was the first blood sampling point, followed by cycle 4 day 1 and cycle 7 day 1. The data were taken from a study of OX40 agonist ivuxolimab in advanced cancers. At the level of the study: At around 83% male, the cohort had a mean age of about 60 years, ranging from roughly 20 to 90. Therapy given before enrollment (anti-PD-1, anti-PD-L1 or anti-CTLA-4) was allowed, and 40% had some.

The data were produced by immunoSEQ multiplex PCR, yet TCRdb's version contains in-frame clones alone and is incomplete. The table shows about 62,000 clones, with around 84% occurring only once. Study conclusions and caveats: Mean expanded clone counts were higher in CD8+ than CD4+ T cells.

Trimming removed 6 bases from V and 1 base from J, with 7 bases in between. The CDR3 is made up of 13 amino acids. The V gene's germline CDR1 is MDHEN and CDR2 SYDVKM. This TCR derives from an adult with an advanced solid tumor such as melanoma, head and neck, liver or kidney cancer. The chain uses TRBV28 and TRBJ1-5; TRBD1 might be the D (5 bases). The input for sequencing was CD4+ or CD8+ T cells sorted from blood, taken in a trial of the OX40 agonist ivuxolimab. CDR3 bases: TGTGCCAGCAGGAGGGACAGCAATCAGCCCCAGCATTTT. Translating gives CASRRDSNQPQHF.